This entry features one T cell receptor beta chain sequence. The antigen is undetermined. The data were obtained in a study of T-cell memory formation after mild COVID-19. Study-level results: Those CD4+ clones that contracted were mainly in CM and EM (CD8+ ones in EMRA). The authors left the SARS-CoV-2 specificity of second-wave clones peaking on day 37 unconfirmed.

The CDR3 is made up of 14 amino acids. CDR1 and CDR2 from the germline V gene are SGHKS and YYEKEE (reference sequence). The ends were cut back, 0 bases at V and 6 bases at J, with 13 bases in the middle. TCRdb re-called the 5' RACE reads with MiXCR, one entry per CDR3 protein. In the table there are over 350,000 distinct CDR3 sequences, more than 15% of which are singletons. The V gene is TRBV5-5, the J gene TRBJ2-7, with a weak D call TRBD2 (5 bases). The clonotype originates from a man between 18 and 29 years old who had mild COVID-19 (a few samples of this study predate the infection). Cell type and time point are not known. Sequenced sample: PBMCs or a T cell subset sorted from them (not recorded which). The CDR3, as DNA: TGTGCCAGCAGCTTGGAACCAGGAGGCTCCGAGCAGTACTTC. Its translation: CASSLEPGGSEQYF.